The rows below give T cell receptor beta chains drawn from one sample of a study of blood T cells in healthy people across ages. TCRdb passed the 5' RACE reads through MiXCR, listing each CDR3 protein once. The data contain about a million distinct CDR3 sequences, 40% to 60% of them singletons. Source material: blood. The receptors derive from a man in his thirties or forties in good health. CDR3s include the opening cysteine and the closing phenylalanine or tryptophan. A D gene is named only where the DNA matches it firmly. Some rows have no size entry. The others give once, few or many, or a class for an expanded clone.

J	V	D	size	DNA	CDR3
TRBJ1-2	TRBV5-1	-	-	TGCGCCAGCAGCCCCGGGCCTCCTAACTATGGCTACACCTTC	CASSPGPPNYGYTF
TRBJ2-7	TRBV20-1	TRBD1	-	TGCAGTGCTGAAACTCAGACAGGGGCGGTCTACGAGCAGTACTTC	CSAETQTGAVYEQYF
TRBJ2-5	TRBV20-1	TRBD1	-	TGCAGTGCTAGGATAGGACAGGGGGTGGAGACCCAGTACTTC	CSARIGQGVETQYF
TRBJ2-7	TRBV28	TRBD1	-	TGTGCCAGCAGTTTAAGGAGCCAGGGGGTGGGCGAGCAGTACTTC	CASSLRSQGVGEQYF
TRBJ2-3	TRBV7-2	TRBD2	-	TGTGCCAGCAGCCTAAGCGGGGGGATGGATACGCAGTATTTT	CASSLSGGMDTQYF
TRBJ1-6	TRBV27	-	once	TGTGCCAGCAGCTTATGGGGGGTCTCCTATAATTCACCCCTCCACTTT	CASSLWGVSYNSPLHF
TRBJ2-5	TRBV20-1	TRBD1	few	TGCAGTGCTATCGAATTTATAGGACAGGCTCTTTGGTACCAAGAGACCCAGTACTTC	CSAIEFIGQALWYQETQYF
TRBJ2-3	TRBV4-1	TRBD2	many	TGCGCCAGCAGCCAAGATTCTAGCGGAGCCACAGATACGCAGTATTTT	CASSQDSSGATDTQYF
TRBJ2-5	TRBV7-2	-	few	TGTGCCAGCAGCCCTCTCTCAGGGTCGAAGACCCAGTACTTC	CASSPLSGSKTQYF
TRBJ1-1	TRBV20-1	-	-	TGCAGTGCTAGTCCTGGGGACACTGAAGCTTTCTTT	CSASPGDTEAFF
TRBJ2-3	TRBV4-3	-	few	TGCGCCAGCAGCCTCTCTCCGGGGCGAGATACGCAGTATTTT	CASSLSPGRDTQYF
TRBJ2-4	TRBV29-1	-	-	TGCAGCGTTTCCGGACGGGGTAAAGACATTCAGTACTTC	CSVSGRGKDIQYF
TRBJ2-7	TRBV6-2/TRBV6-3	-	-	TGTGCCAGCAGTTTCAGGGGTGGAATCTACGAGCAGTACTTC	CASSFRGGIYEQYF
TRBJ1-6	TRBV20-1	-	-	TGCAGTGCTAGAGATGGGCCTGGTCCTTCACCCCTCCACTTT	CSARDGPGPSPLHF
TRBJ1-2	TRBV12-3/TRBV12-4	-	-	TGTGCCAGCATCGTACTAGGTGGAGGCGGCTACACCTTC	CASIVLGGGGYTF
TRBJ2-7	TRBV11-2	TRBD1	few	TGTGCCAGCAGCCCTAGACCAGGGACAGCCTCCTACGAGCAGTACTTC	CASSPRPGTASYEQYF
TRBJ2-1	TRBV12-1	-	few	TGTGCCAGCAGCTCCCTTTGGACAGGGAAGAATGAGCAGTTCTTC	CASSSLWTGKNEQFF
TRBJ2-3	TRBV30	-	-	TGTGCCTGGAGTTGGACCGGAGATACGCAGTATTTT	CAWSWTGDTQYF
TRBJ2-5	TRBV4-3	-	-	TGCGCCAGCAGCCAAGTAAGGGGGGCTAAGGGGCAAGAGACCCAGTACTTC	CASSQVRGAKGQETQYF
TRBJ2-7	TRBV4-2	-	once	TGTGCCAGCAGCCGTGAGACTTTCTCCTACGAGCAGTACTTC	CASSRETFSYEQYF
TRBJ2-1	TRBV6-6	TRBD2	many	TGTGCCAGCAGGTACCTAGCGGGGGTGGTCTACAATGAGCAGTTCTTC	CASRYLAGVVYNEQFF
TRBJ1-2	TRBV12-3/TRBV12-4	-	-	TGTGCCAGCAGTTTAGGGGTGGCACGGGATGGCTACACCTTC	CASSLGVARDGYTF
TRBJ2-7	TRBV7-2	-	few	TGTGCCAGCAGCTTCCGTATGGGCCTAGCAACAGGCTACGAGCAGTACTTC	CASSFRMGLATGYEQYF
TRBJ2-7	TRBV6-2/TRBV6-3	-	-	TGTGCCAGCAGTTACTCGCCCAACTACGGGCAGTACTTC	CASSYSPNYGQYF
TRBJ2-1	TRBV9	TRBD1	-	TGTGCCAGCAGCGTCAAGACAGGGTCCTTATACAATGAGCAGTTCTTC	CASSVKTGSLYNEQFF
TRBJ1-1	TRBV27	-	-	TGTGCCAGCGGATGGGTGAACACTGAAGCTTTCTTT	CASGWVNTEAFF
TRBJ1-6	TRBV20-1	-	-	TGCAGTGCTAGAGATCCAGCAGGGTATAATTCACCCCTCCACTTT	CSARDPAGYNSPLHF
TRBJ2-3	TRBV6-2/TRBV6-3	TRBD2	-	TGTGCCAGCAGTTACTCGGCTAGCGGGGGGAGGGCCACAGATACGCAGTATTTT	CASSYSASGGRATDTQYF
TRBJ2-3	TRBV5-1	-	few	TGCGCCAGCAGGAGAAGGGGTGGGGAAGCAAACACAGATACGCAGTATTTT	CASRRRGGEANTDTQYF
TRBJ1-2	TRBV20-1	TRBD1	-	TGCAGGGCTACCTCAGGGGGCTATGGCTACACCTTC	CRATSGGYGYTF
TRBJ2-3	TRBV27	TRBD1	few	TGTGCCAGCAGTCTGGGACAGGTAGGCACAGATACGCAGTATTTT	CASSLGQVGTDTQYF
TRBJ2-7	TRBV10-3	TRBD1	-	TGTGCCATCAGTAGCACTCCGGGACAGGGTAACGAGCAGTACTTC	CAISSTPGQGNEQYF
TRBJ1-1	TRBV24-1	-	-	TGTGCCACCAGTGATTCGGGGACTCAGAACACTGAAGCTTTCTTT	CATSDSGTQNTEAFF
TRBJ2-1	TRBV20-1	-	-	TGCAGTGCACCCTCGGGCGGGGGCAACAATGAGCAGTTCTTC	CSAPSGGGNNEQFF
TRBJ2-7	TRBV4-1	-	few	TGCGCCAGCAGCCAAGGAATGGGGGGCACTAGCGTATACGAGCAGTACTTC	CASSQGMGGTSVYEQYF
TRBJ2-7	TRBV4-1	-	many	TGCGCCAGCAGCCAAGAGAACGGTGGCTCCTACGAGCAGTACTTC	CASSQENGGSYEQYF
TRBJ2-7	TRBV12-3/TRBV12-4	-	few	TGTGCCAGCAGTACAAGTGGGGGCGGGACTTTCTACGAGCAGTACTTC	CASSTSGGGTFYEQYF
TRBJ2-7	TRBV7-2	TRBD2	-	TGTGCCAGCAGCTTAGCGGTGGCTAGCGGGAGGAGCGAGCAGTACTTC	CASSLAVASGRSEQYF
TRBJ1-1	TRBV7-3	-	-	TGTGCCAGCAGCCGACGTGGCAGCTTAAATGAAGCTTTCTTT	CASSRRGSLNEAFF
TRBJ1-4	TRBV7-2	TRBD1	few	TGTGCCAGTGGACGCGGGACAGGGGGAAAACTGTTTTTT	CASGRGTGGKLFF
TRBJ2-7	TRBV7-2	-	-	TGTGCCAGCACCATACAGGGTCTTGTTCTCGAGCAGTACTTC	CASTIQGLVLEQYF
TRBJ1-4	TRBV7-9	-	-	TGTGCCAGCAGCCCCGCAACCGGGACCACAACTAATGAAAAACTGTTTTTT	CASSPATGTTTNEKLFF
TRBJ2-7	TRBV4-1	TRBD1	few	TGCGCCAGCAGCCCCCCGGGACAGTTTGACGAGCAGTACTTC	CASSPPGQFDEQYF
TRBJ2-7	TRBV27	-	few	TGTGCCAGCAGTGTCGGGACTTACTACGAGCAGTACTTC	CASSVGTYYEQYF
TRBJ2-1	TRBV5-4	TRBD1	-	TGTGCCAGCACTCGGACCTCGAACAGGGGGCATGATGAGCAGTTCTTC	CASTRTSNRGHDEQFF
TRBJ2-2	TRBV11-2	-	-	TGTGCCAGCAGCTTACGCGGCTTCACCGGGGAGCTGTTTTTT	CASSLRGFTGELFF
TRBJ2-7	TRBV4-2	TRBD1	-	TGTGCCAGCAGCCAAGAGTCCCCAAGGACAGGGATCTCCTACGAGCAGTACTTC	CASSQESPRTGISYEQYF
TRBJ1-1	TRBV28	TRBD1	-	TGTGCCAGCAGCATGGCCCCAGGGGGGGGTACTGAAGCTTTCTTT	CASSMAPGGGTEAFF
TRBJ2-7	TRBV15	-	-	TGTGCCACCAGCAGAGTTGTGACGGGCCGAGGGTACGAGCAGTACTTC	CATSRVVTGRGYEQYF